This TCR beta chain was recorded in a study of blood T cell repertoires in COVID-19. Data came from immunoSEQ multiplex PCR; TCRdb stores just in-frame clones and leaves some out. The table lists roughly 290,000 clones, 70% to 90% of them singletons. The CDR3 is 14 amino acids. CDR1 is MNHEY, CDR2 SVGAGI, per germline. V was pared by 0 bases and J by 6 bases, with 4 bases of the junction left unmatched. Sequenced material: peripheral blood. The gene calls are TRBV6-5 and TRBJ1-1, with TRBD1 identical over 7 bases. The TCR was taken from a woman between 25 and 40 years old who had recovered from COVID-19. The CDR3 is CASSYSGQFAEAFF. The CDR3 region has the DNA TGTGCCAGCAGTTACTCGGGACAGTTCGCTGAAGCTTTCTTT.